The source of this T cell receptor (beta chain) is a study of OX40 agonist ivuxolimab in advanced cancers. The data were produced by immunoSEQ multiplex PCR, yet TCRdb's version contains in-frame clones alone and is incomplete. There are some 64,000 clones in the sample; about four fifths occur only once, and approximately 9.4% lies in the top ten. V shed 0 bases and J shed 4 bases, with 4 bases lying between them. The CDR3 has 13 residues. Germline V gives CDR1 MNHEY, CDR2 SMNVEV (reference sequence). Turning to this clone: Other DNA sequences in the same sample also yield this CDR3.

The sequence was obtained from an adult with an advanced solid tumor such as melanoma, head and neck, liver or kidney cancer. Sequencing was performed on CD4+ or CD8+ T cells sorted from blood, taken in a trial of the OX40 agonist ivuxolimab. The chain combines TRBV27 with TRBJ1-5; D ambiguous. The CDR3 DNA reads TGTGCCAGCAGTTTATCCGGGAATCAGCCCCAGCATTTT. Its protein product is CASSLSGNQPQHF.